These T cell receptor beta chains were read from a single sample in a study of blood T cell repertoires in COVID-19. Only in-frame clones appear in the TCRdb table, and some are missing; sequencing was by immunoSEQ multiplex PCR. This table has under 170,000 clones, roughly 84% appearing once. Sequencing input: peripheral blood. The receptors were sampled from a man aged 65 to 79 with acute or convalescent COVID-19. CDR3s include the opening cysteine and the closing phenylalanine or tryptophan. Each record gives: CDR3 protein, CDR3 DNA, D gene, J gene, clone size, V gene. The D gene is left open where the match is weak. The size field is filled for only some rows; it gives once, few, many or a size class.

cdr3_aa: CASSPRLSGDTDTQYF; cdr3_nt: TGTGCCAGCTCACCGCGACTGAGCGGGGACACAGATACGCAGTATTTT; d_call: TRBD2; j_call: TRBJ2-3; clone_size: .; v_call: TRBV18
cdr3_aa: CATARGRLSSYEQYF; cdr3_nt: TGTGCCACCGCCAGGGGCAGGCTGAGCTCCTACGAGCAGTACTTC; d_call: .; j_call: TRBJ2-7; clone_size: few; v_call: TRBV2
cdr3_aa: CASSQVPAGLQFF; cdr3_nt: TGTGCCAGCAGCCAAGTCCCAGCGGGGTTGCAGTTCTTC; d_call: TRBD2; j_call: TRBJ2-1; clone_size: once; v_call: TRBV3-1/TRBV3-2
cdr3_aa: CASSEAPGMQGGGNTIYF; cdr3_nt: TGTGCCAGCAGTGAAGCACCGGGGATGCAGGGGGGTGGAAACACCATATATTTT; d_call: TRBD1; j_call: TRBJ1-3; clone_size: .; v_call: TRBV6-1
cdr3_aa: CASSPSGGDVGYGYTF; cdr3_nt: TGTGCCAGCAGCCCGTCGGGGGGGGACGTCGGCTATGGCTACACCTTC; d_call: .; j_call: TRBJ1-2; clone_size: once; v_call: TRBV3-1/TRBV3-2
cdr3_aa: CASSTDRGGQPQHF; cdr3_nt: TGTGCCAGTAGTACCGACAGGGGAGGTCAGCCCCAGCATTTT; d_call: TRBD1; j_call: TRBJ1-5; clone_size: .; v_call: TRBV19
cdr3_aa: CASSLGQGVTGELFF; cdr3_nt: TGTGCCAGCAGCTTAGGACAGGGGGTAACCGGGGAGCTGTTTTTT; d_call: TRBD1; j_call: TRBJ2-2; clone_size: .; v_call: TRBV7-6
cdr3_aa: CASSPGGWGLFF; cdr3_nt: TGTGCCAGCAGTCCGGGGGGTTGGGGACTGTTTTTT; d_call: .; j_call: TRBJ1-4; clone_size: .; v_call: TRBV12-3/TRBV12-4
cdr3_aa: CASSSGGALGTEAFF; cdr3_nt: TGTGCCAGCAGTTCGGGGGGGGCCCTGGGCACTGAAGCTTTCTTT; d_call: .; j_call: TRBJ1-1; clone_size: once; v_call: TRBV6-5
cdr3_aa: CASSIRSTVNTEAFF; cdr3_nt: TGTGCCAGTAGTATACGGAGTACGGTGAACACTGAAGCTTTCTTT; d_call: .; j_call: TRBJ1-1; clone_size: .; v_call: TRBV19
cdr3_aa: CASSAGHYNSPLHF; cdr3_nt: TGTGCCAGCAGCGCGGGACACTATAATTCACCCCTCCACTTT; d_call: .; j_call: TRBJ1-6; clone_size: .; v_call: TRBV9
cdr3_aa: CASSGGLAGGGDTQYF; cdr3_nt: TGTGCCAGCAGCGGGGGACTAGCGGGAGGGGGAGATACGCAGTATTTT; d_call: TRBD2; j_call: TRBJ2-3; clone_size: .; v_call: TRBV2
cdr3_aa: CASSWAGGGSYGYTF; cdr3_nt: TGTGCCAGCAGCTGGGCCGGGGGGGGTAGCTATGGCTACACCTTC; d_call: .; j_call: TRBJ1-2; clone_size: .; v_call: TRBV5-4
cdr3_aa: CASTNSGNTEAFF; cdr3_nt: TGTGCCAGCACCAACAGCGGGAACACTGAAGCTTTCTTT; d_call: .; j_call: TRBJ1-1; clone_size: .; v_call: TRBV14
cdr3_aa: CASSVAGSGSPYEQYF; cdr3_nt: TGTGCCAGCAGCGTAGCGGGTAGCGGGAGTCCGTACGAGCAGTACTTC; d_call: TRBD2; j_call: TRBJ2-7; clone_size: .; v_call: TRBV9
cdr3_aa: CASSQAGQQGGELFF; cdr3_nt: TGTGCCAGCAGCCAAGCCGGGCAGCAGGGCGGGGAGCTGTTTTTT; d_call: .; j_call: TRBJ2-2; clone_size: .; v_call: TRBV3-1/TRBV3-2
cdr3_aa: CASSFSGQNEKLFF; cdr3_nt: TGTGCCAGCAGTTTTTCGGGACAGAATGAAAAACTGTTTTTT; d_call: TRBD1; j_call: TRBJ1-4; clone_size: .; v_call: TRBV28
cdr3_aa: CASSLTAGGSRDTQYF; cdr3_nt: TGTGCCAGCAGCTTAACAGCGGGGGGTTCTAGAGATACGCAGTATTTT; d_call: TRBD2; j_call: TRBJ2-3; clone_size: .; v_call: TRBV7-2
cdr3_aa: CASSSRQGLARRSEAFF; cdr3_nt: TGCGCCAGCAGTTCCAGACAGGGTTTGGCGCGAAGAAGCGAAGCTTTCTTT; d_call: TRBD1; j_call: TRBJ1-1; clone_size: .; v_call: TRBV10-1
cdr3_aa: CASSLSPGNYGYTF; cdr3_nt: TGTGCCAGCAGCCTCTCCCCAGGGAACTATGGCTACACCTTC; d_call: .; j_call: TRBJ1-2; clone_size: .; v_call: TRBV7-2
cdr3_aa: CASHLDSEQYF; cdr3_nt: TGTGCCAGCCACCTGGACAGCGAGCAGTACTTC; d_call: .; j_call: TRBJ2-7; clone_size: .; v_call: TRBV2
cdr3_aa: CSAPVVYEQYF; cdr3_nt: TGCAGTGCCCCAGTTGTTTACGAGCAGTACTTC; d_call: .; j_call: TRBJ2-7; clone_size: .; v_call: TRBV20-1
cdr3_aa: CASSEFAGVTDTQYF; cdr3_nt: TGTGCCAGCAGTGAATTCGCGGGAGTCACAGATACGCAGTATTTT; d_call: TRBD2; j_call: TRBJ2-3; clone_size: .; v_call: TRBV6-1
cdr3_aa: CASNSGGGQLTRGYTF; cdr3_nt: TGTGCCAGTAACAGCGGAGGAGGGCAGCTTACGCGTGGCTACACCTTC; d_call: .; j_call: TRBJ1-2; clone_size: once; v_call: TRBV19
cdr3_aa: CASSSGGQGTPLHF; cdr3_nt: TGTGCCAGCAGCTCAGGGGGTCAGGGGACACCCCTCCACTTT; d_call: TRBD1; j_call: TRBJ1-6; clone_size: .; v_call: TRBV3-1/TRBV3-2
cdr3_aa: CAISVGQGNNEQFF; cdr3_nt: TGTGCCATCAGTGTCGGACAGGGGAACAATGAGCAGTTCTTC; d_call: TRBD1; j_call: TRBJ2-1; clone_size: once; v_call: TRBV10-3
cdr3_aa: CASSSDRRSEQYF; cdr3_nt: TGTGCCAGCAGTTCGGACAGGAGAAGCGAGCAGTACTTC; d_call: TRBD1; j_call: TRBJ2-7; clone_size: .; v_call: TRBV5-6
cdr3_aa: CASSTQGADTQYF; cdr3_nt: TGTGCCAGTAGCACTCAAGGGGCAGATACGCAGTATTTT; d_call: .; j_call: TRBJ2-3; clone_size: .; v_call: TRBV19
cdr3_aa: CATSRDRGGNYGYTF; cdr3_nt: TGTGCCACCAGCAGAGATAGGGGCGGTAACTATGGCTACACCTTC; d_call: .; j_call: TRBJ1-2; clone_size: .; v_call: TRBV15
cdr3_aa: CASSLTGEAHAANEKLFF; cdr3_nt: TGTGCCAGCAGCCTCACCGGGGAGGCCCACGCAGCTAATGAAAAACTGTTTTTT; d_call: .; j_call: TRBJ1-4; clone_size: once; v_call: TRBV9
cdr3_aa: CASRNQGTTSYNEQFF; cdr3_nt: TGTGCCAGCAGGAATCAGGGGACCACCTCCTACAATGAGCAGTTCTTC; d_call: .; j_call: TRBJ2-1; clone_size: .; v_call: TRBV28
cdr3_aa: CASRGEGVNSPLHF; cdr3_nt: TGCGCCAGCAGAGGAGAGGGAGTAAATTCACCCCTCCACTTT; d_call: .; j_call: TRBJ1-6; clone_size: .; v_call: TRBV5-1
cdr3_aa: CATSVSGTGEETQYF; cdr3_nt: TGTGCCACCAGTGTCTCCGGGACAGGGGAAGAGACCCAGTACTTC; d_call: TRBD1; j_call: TRBJ2-5; clone_size: .; v_call: TRBV24-1
cdr3_aa: CASSSRDSPYEQYF; cdr3_nt: TGTGCCAGCAGCTCCCGGGACAGCCCCTACGAGCAGTACTTC; d_call: TRBD1; j_call: TRBJ2-7; clone_size: .; v_call: TRBV5-4
cdr3_aa: CASTLGGGETQYF; cdr3_nt: TGTGCCAGCACCTTGGGCGGGGGCGAGACCCAGTACTTC; d_call: .; j_call: TRBJ2-5; clone_size: .; v_call: TRBV6-6
cdr3_aa: CASSLDGTGGDEQYF; cdr3_nt: TGCGCCAGCAGCTTGGATGGGACAGGGGGCGACGAGCAGTACTTC; d_call: TRBD1; j_call: TRBJ2-7; clone_size: .; v_call: TRBV5-1
cdr3_aa: CASSFGTSGPGELFF; cdr3_nt: TGTGCCAGCAGCTTTGGGACTAGCGGACCCGGGGAGCTGTTTTTT; d_call: TRBD2; j_call: TRBJ2-2; clone_size: .; v_call: TRBV7-3
cdr3_aa: CASSTLLAGGYNEQFF; cdr3_nt: TGCGCCAGCAGCACCCTCTTGGCGGGAGGTTACAATGAGCAGTTCTTC; d_call: TRBD2; j_call: TRBJ2-1; clone_size: .; v_call: TRBV5-1
cdr3_aa: CASSSLQVSAGNTIYF; cdr3_nt: TGTGCCAGCAGCTCCTTACAGGTTTCGGCTGGAAACACCATATATTTT; d_call: .; j_call: TRBJ1-3; clone_size: .; v_call: TRBV7-9
cdr3_aa: CASSVGGWSYEQYF; cdr3_nt: TGTGCCAGCAGCGTCGGCGGTTGGTCCTACGAGCAGTACTTC; d_call: .; j_call: TRBJ2-7; clone_size: .; v_call: TRBV3-1/TRBV3-2
cdr3_aa: CASSLAADGELFF; cdr3_nt: TGCGCCAGCAGCTTGGCCGCAGACGGGGAGCTGTTTTTT; d_call: .; j_call: TRBJ2-2; clone_size: .; v_call: TRBV5-1
cdr3_aa: CASSLLAGRETQYF; cdr3_nt: TGTGCCAGCAGCTTACTAGCGGGGCGGGAGACCCAGTACTTC; d_call: TRBD2; j_call: TRBJ2-5; clone_size: .; v_call: TRBV11-2
cdr3_aa: CASSLGDRAPGELFF; cdr3_nt: TGCGCCAGCAGCTTGGGTGACAGGGCCCCCGGGGAGCTGTTTTTT; d_call: TRBD1; j_call: TRBJ2-2; clone_size: .; v_call: TRBV5-1
cdr3_aa: CASSITGGPTGELFF; cdr3_nt: TGTGCCAGTAGTATTACGGGGGGCCCCACCGGGGAGCTGTTTTTT; d_call: .; j_call: TRBJ2-2; clone_size: .; v_call: TRBV19
cdr3_aa: CASSSLAGGRETQYF; cdr3_nt: TGTGCCAGTAGCTCTCTAGCGGGAGGGAGAGAGACCCAGTACTTC; d_call: TRBD2; j_call: TRBJ2-5; clone_size: .; v_call: TRBV19
cdr3_aa: CASSERQGGTVSTEAFF; cdr3_nt: TGTGCCAGCAGTGAGCGACAGGGGGGTACAGTGAGCACTGAAGCTTTCTTT; d_call: TRBD1; j_call: TRBJ1-1; clone_size: .; v_call: TRBV2
cdr3_aa: CASSLSGASNEQFF; cdr3_nt: TGTGCTAGCAGCCTTAGCGGGGCTAGCAATGAGCAGTTCTTC; d_call: TRBD2; j_call: TRBJ2-1; clone_size: .; v_call: TRBV7-7
cdr3_aa: CASSQMGADQPQHF; cdr3_nt: TGTGCCAGCAGCCAAATGGGGGCGGATCAGCCCCAGCATTTT; d_call: .; j_call: TRBJ1-5; clone_size: .; v_call: TRBV3-1/TRBV3-2
cdr3_aa: CASSTGTANEKLFF; cdr3_nt: TGTGCCAGTAGTACCGGGACAGCCAATGAAAAACTGTTTTTT; d_call: TRBD1; j_call: TRBJ1-4; clone_size: .; v_call: TRBV19
cdr3_aa: CASSLAASGGTLTDTQYF; cdr3_nt: TGTGCCAGCAGCTTAGCGGCTAGCGGGGGGACCCTCACAGATACGCAGTATTTT; d_call: TRBD2; j_call: TRBJ2-3; clone_size: .; v_call: TRBV7-2
cdr3_aa: CASSVWGGQETQYF; cdr3_nt: TGTGCCAGCAGCGTGTGGGGGGGTCAAGAGACCCAGTACTTC; d_call: TRBD2; j_call: TRBJ2-5; clone_size: once; v_call: TRBV9
cdr3_aa: CATSASSGNQETQYF; cdr3_nt: TGTGCCACCAGTGCGTCTAGCGGAAACCAAGAGACCCAGTACTTC; d_call: TRBD2; j_call: TRBJ2-5; clone_size: .; v_call: TRBV24-1
cdr3_aa: CASSLFGEQFF; cdr3_nt: TGTGCCAGCAGCTTATTCGGTGAGCAGTTCTTC; d_call: .; j_call: TRBJ2-1; clone_size: .; v_call: TRBV7-9
cdr3_aa: CASSLAVTGQETQYF; cdr3_nt: TGCGCCAGCAGCTTGGCCGTTACAGGCCAAGAGACCCAGTACTTC; d_call: .; j_call: TRBJ2-5; clone_size: .; v_call: TRBV5-1
cdr3_aa: CASSFARSANTGELFF; cdr3_nt: TGCGCCAGCAGCTTTGCCCGGTCTGCGAACACCGGGGAGCTGTTTTTT; d_call: .; j_call: TRBJ2-2; clone_size: once; v_call: TRBV5-1
cdr3_aa: CASSKGPTRAGKSYNEQFF; cdr3_nt: TGTGCCAGCAGCAAAGGCCCCACACGAGCGGGGAAGTCCTACAATGAGCAGTTCTTC; d_call: .; j_call: TRBJ2-1; clone_size: .; v_call: TRBV21-1
cdr3_aa: CASSLAPGRQGGGYTF; cdr3_nt: TGTGCCAGCAGCTTAGCCCCGGGACGACAGGGAGGCGGCTACACCTTC; d_call: TRBD1; j_call: TRBJ1-2; clone_size: once; v_call: TRBV7-2
cdr3_aa: CASSPRLAGSQYNEQFF; cdr3_nt: TGCGCCAGCAGTCCCCGACTAGCGGGATCTCAATACAATGAGCAGTTCTTC; d_call: TRBD2; j_call: TRBJ2-1; clone_size: .; v_call: TRBV28
cdr3_aa: CASYNQPQHF; cdr3_nt: TGTGCCAGCTACAATCAGCCCCAGCATTTT; d_call: .; j_call: TRBJ1-5; clone_size: .; v_call: TRBV6-5